Each of the 19 T cell receptor beta chains below was sequenced from the same sample in a study of CD8+ T cells in alopecia areata. Reverse transcription of extracted RNA yielded cDNA, which provided the sequencing template. Profiling relied on immunoSEQ multiplex PCR, and the TCRdb table lists in-frame clones only, not all of them. The repertoire holds 140,000 or so clones, with less than 65% as singletons. The sequencing input was CD8+ T cells sorted from blood. All receptors derive from a human donor in good health.

In DNA form, the CDR3 reads TGCGCCAGCAGCTTGGTGGCTAGCGGGAGCAGAGTAAGAGATACGCAGTATTTT. This sequence encodes CASSLVASGSRVRDTQYF. The genes are TRBV5-1 and TRBJ2-3; 10 bases map to TRBD2. This CDR3 has 18 residues. Germline CDR1 and CDR2: SGHRS and YFSETQ. Trimming at V came to 0 bases and at J to 5 bases, leaving 12 bases not matched to a gene.

This chain connects TRBV4-1 to TRBJ2-7; 11 bases agree with TRBD2. There are 15 residues in the CDR3. Germline trimming cut 0 bases from V and 5 bases from J; bases unmatched to any gene: 3. The germline gives CDR1 MGHRA, CDR2 YSYEKL. This CDR3 is CASSQDRLAGNEQYF. Written as DNA, the CDR3 is TGCGCCAGCAGCCAAGATCGACTAGCGGGAAACGAGCAGTACTTC.

This chain connects TRBV10-2 to TRBJ1-5; unclear D gene. CDR1 WSHSY and CDR2 SAAADI come from the germline V gene. This CDR3 is 12 amino acids long. The V end was cut by 2 bases, the J end by 4 bases, with 3 bases between. Written as DNA, the CDR3 is TGCGCCAGCAGTGAGCCTAATCAGCCCCAGCATTTT. Protein sequence: CASSEPNQPQHF.

This chain joins TRBV7-9 and TRBJ2-7; D not resolved. This CDR3 has 13 amino acids. Per the germline V gene, CDR1 is SEHNR and CDR2 is FQNEAQ (reference sequence). The ends were cut back, 4 bases at V and 2 bases at J, with 9 bases in the middle. CDR3 protein: CASSSRGAYEQYF. The CDR3 coding sequence is TGTGCCAGCAGCTCAAGAGGAGCCTACGAGCAGTACTTC.

The chain carries TRBV5-1 and TRBJ2-2; 7 bases line up with TRBD2. The germline V gene encodes CDR1 SGHRS and CDR2 YFSETQ. The CDR3 spans 16 residues. The junction had 8 bases not matched to a gene; V was cut back by 4 bases and J by 2 bases. CDR3 nucleotides: TGCGCCAGCAGCCAGTTTAGCGGGTCCAACACCGGGGAGCTGTTTTTT. Its translation is CASSQFSGSNTGELFF. The full variable domain, its missing parts supplied by reference TRBV5-1 and TRBJ2-2, is KAGVTQTPRYLIKTRGQQVTLSCSPISGHRSVSWYQQTPGQGLQFLFEYFSETQRNKGNFPGRFSGRQFSNSRSEMNVSTLELGDSALYLCASSQFSGSNTGELFFGEGSRLTVL.

V gene TRBV19 combines with J gene TRBJ1-1, with a tentative D call TRBD1 (5 bases). The V gene's germline CDR1 is LNHDA and CDR2 SQIVND (reference sequence). The CDR3 runs 14 residues. V was clipped by 4 bases and J by 3 bases, with 12 bases between them. CDR3 amino acids: CASSTTPGYTEAFF. For the CDR3, the DNA is TGTGCCAGTAGTACGACGCCAGGGTACACTGAAGCTTTCTTT.

V gene TRBV9 combines with J gene TRBJ1-2; TRBD1 aligns across 9 bases. After removal of 2 bases from V and 3 bases from J, the junction contained 11 bases not matched to a gene. The V gene's germline CDR1 is SGDLS and CDR2 YYNGEE. The CDR3 length is 17 residues. CDR3 DNA sequence: TGTGCCAGCAGCGTCGGGGATGTAGGACAGGGGCACTATGGCTACACCTTC. It translates to CASSVGDVGQGHYGYTF.

The V gene is TRBV5-1, the J gene TRBJ2-7; 9 positions agree with TRBD2. V shed 5 bases, J shed 0 bases, and the junction held 6 bases outside the gene matches. The CDR3 has 15 amino acids. Germline CDR1 SGHRS, CDR2 YFSETQ. The CDR3 region is CASSRAGGHSYEQYF. CDR3 coding DNA: TGCGCCAGCAGTCGAGCGGGAGGTCACTCCTACGAGCAGTACTTC.

The rearrangement links TRBV4-1 to TRBJ2-3; D possibly matches TRBD1 or TRBD2 (6 bases each). V lost 4 bases and J 2 bases, leaving 13 bases between the germline ends. The CDR3 consists of 15 residues. The germline CDR1 and CDR2 sequences are MGHRA and YSYEKL. The CDR3 DNA sequence: TGCGCCAGCAGCCCGTCGTGGGGGGCCACAGATACGCAGTATTTT. This encodes CASSPSWGATDTQYF.

This chain joins TRBV5-1 and TRBJ1-2; D gene ambiguous. This CDR3 is built from 15 residues. CDR1 SGHRS and CDR2 YFSETQ come from the germline V gene. V was pared by 0 bases and J by 0 bases, with 9 bases between. CDR3 coding DNA: TGCGCCAGCAGCTTGGGCAGCTCTTCTAACTATGGCTACACCTTC. Translating it yields CASSLGSSSNYGYTF.

J is TRBJ2-3 and V is TRBV18; 7 bases agree with TRBD1. With 5 bases clipped from V and 2 bases from J, the junction kept 7 bases outside the gene matches. Per the germline V gene, CDR1 is KGHSH and CDR2 is LQKENI. This CDR3 comprises 15 residues. CDR3 in DNA: TGTGCCAGCTCAGAGGGGACAGCCCACACAGATACGCAGTATTTT. Protein product: CASSEGTAHTDTQYF.

The J gene is TRBJ2-1, the V gene TRBV28; TRBD2 matches 12 bases. This CDR3 spans 16 amino acids. Looked up from germline, CDR1 is MDHEN and CDR2 is SYDVKM. Trimming took 7 bases from V and 3 from J; bases not matched to a gene: 7. The CDR3, as DNA: TGTGCCAGCACCCCAGGACTAGCGGGAATCTACAATGAGCAGTTCTTC. Encoded protein: CASTPGLAGIYNEQFF.

CDR3 sequence (DNA): TGCAGCGTTAGATTTCTAGCGGATTTCCAAGAGACCCAGTACTTC. This translates into CSVRFLADFQETQYF. This rearrangement joins TRBV29-1 to TRBJ2-5, with TRBD2 matching 7 bases. The V gene end was trimmed by 5 bases and the J gene end by 1 base; junction bases not matched to a gene: 10. The CDR3 spans 15 residues. The germline CDR1 and CDR2 sequences are SQVTM and ANQGSEA.

The chain joins TRBV2 to TRBJ1-1, with no clear D. The CDR3 spans 14 residues. The germline CDR1 and CDR2 sequences are SNHLY and FYNNEI. Trimming removed 4 bases at V and 2 bases at J, with 11 bases between. The CDR3 region has the DNA TGTGCCAGCAGTGTGGCGGGCCCAAACACTGAAGCTTTCTTT. It specifies CASSVAGPNTEAFF.

The CDR3 sequence: CASSQVDRDTEAFF. The CDR3 DNA is TGCGCCAGCAGCCAAGTTGACAGGGACACTGAAGCTTTCTTT. The genes are TRBV4-1 and TRBJ1-1; 7 positions agree with TRBD1. CDR1 and CDR2 (germline): MGHRA, YSYEKL. This CDR3 region has 14 residues. Trimming at V came to 1 base and at J to 3 bases, leaving 2 bases not matched to a gene.

As to this clone: A much larger clone lies one base from this, so it may be a read error. CDR3 nucleotide sequence: TGTGCCAGCAGTTTCTCCAACACCGGGGAGCTGTTTTTT. Its protein is CASSFSNTGELFF. V is TRBV28 and J is TRBJ2-2, with D uncertain. Trimming removed 3 bases at V and 2 bases at J, with 4 bases between. CDR3 length: 13 amino acids. CDR1 and CDR2 from the germline V gene are MDHEN and SYDVKM.

The J gene is TRBJ2-2, the V gene TRBV6-5; D uncertain. Looked up from germline, CDR1 is MNHEY and CDR2 is SVGAGI. Trimming removed 2 bases at V and 1 base at J, with 11 bases between. The length of the CDR3 is 16 residues. This chain's CDR3 is CASSYLSIKNTGELFF. Written as DNA, the CDR3 is TGTGCCAGCAGTTACCTTTCGATAAAGAACACCGGGGAGCTGTTTTTT.

This rearrangement joins TRBV14 to TRBJ1-1; no reliable D call. The germline V gene has CDR1 SGHDN and CDR2 FVKESK. The ends were cut back, 3 bases at V and 6 bases at J, with 8 bases in the middle. The CDR3 extends over 12 amino acids. The CDR3 spells CASSQRNPEAFF. Written as DNA, the CDR3 is TGTGCCAGCAGCCAGAGGAATCCTGAAGCTTTCTTT.

In its sample, this clone was seen once. V gene TRBV7-6 combines with J gene TRBJ1-1; D is possibly TRBD1 (5 bases). Germline-derived CDR1 and CDR2 are SGHVS and FNYEAQ. Trimming cost V 6 bases and J 0 bases, with 14 bases left between them. The length of the CDR3 is 15 residues. The CDR3 here is CASSLGVELNTEAFF. The CDR3 region has the DNA TGTGCCAGCAGTTTGGGGGTGGAATTGAACACTGAAGCTTTCTTT.